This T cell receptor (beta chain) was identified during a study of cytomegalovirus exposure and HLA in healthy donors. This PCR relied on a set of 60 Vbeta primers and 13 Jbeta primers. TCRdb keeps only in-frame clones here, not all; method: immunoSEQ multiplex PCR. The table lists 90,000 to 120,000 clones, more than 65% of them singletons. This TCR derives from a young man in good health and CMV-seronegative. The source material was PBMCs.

The CDR3 DNA sequence: TGTGCCAGCAGTTTATCGGGAGGGCCCCACGAGCAGTACTTC. Its protein product is CASSLSGGPHEQYF. J is TRBJ2-7 and V is TRBV28; 8 nucleotides agree with TRBD2. The CDR3 length is 14 residues. V trimming: 1 base; J trimming: 5 bases; junction bases outside the gene matches: 4. The germline CDR1 and CDR2 sequences are MDHEN and SYDVKM.